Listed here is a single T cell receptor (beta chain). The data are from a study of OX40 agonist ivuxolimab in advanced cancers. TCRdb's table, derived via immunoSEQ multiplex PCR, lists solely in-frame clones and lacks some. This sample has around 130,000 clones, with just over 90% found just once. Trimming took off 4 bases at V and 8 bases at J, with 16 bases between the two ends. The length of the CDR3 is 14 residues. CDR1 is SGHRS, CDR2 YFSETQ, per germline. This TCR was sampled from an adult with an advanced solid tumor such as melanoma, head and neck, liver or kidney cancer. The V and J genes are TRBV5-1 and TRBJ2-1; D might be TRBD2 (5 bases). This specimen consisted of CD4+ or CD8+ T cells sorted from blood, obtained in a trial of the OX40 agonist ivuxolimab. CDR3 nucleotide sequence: TGCGCCAGCAGCAGAACCACTAGTAACTATGAGCAGTTCTTC. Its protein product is CASSRTTSNYEQFF.